Listed below are T cell receptor beta chains from one sample, sequenced in a study of T-cell memory formation after mild COVID-19. TCRdb reanalysed the 5' RACE reads using MiXCR and keeps one entry per CDR3 protein. The sample yields 250,000 to 300,000 distinct CDR3 sequences, roughly 15% seen once. The specimen was PBMCs or a T cell subset sorted from them (not recorded which). The source of these receptors is a man between 18 and 35 years old who had mild COVID-19 (a few samples of this study predate the infection). Cell type and time point are not known. Each CDR3 is given with its conserved first and last residue. The order of the fields is D gene, clone size, J gene, V gene, CDR3 DNA, CDR3 protein. A D gene is named only where the DNA matches it firmly. Clone size appears in some rows only: once, few, many, or a class for an expanded clone.

D: TRBD2
size: NA
J: TRBJ2-1
V: TRBV7-3
DNA: TGTGCCAGCAGCTTATGGGGACTAGCGCACAATGAGCAGTTCTTC
CDR3: CASSLWGLAHNEQFF

D: TRBD1
size: NA
J: TRBJ2-1
V: TRBV14
DNA: TGTGCCAGCAGCAAGGACAGGGTCAATGAGCAGTTCTTC
CDR3: CASSKDRVNEQFF

D: TRBD1
size: NA
J: TRBJ1-5
V: TRBV19
DNA: TGTGCCAGTAGTGGACAGGGGCTTGGGCCCCAGCATTTT
CDR3: CASSGQGLGPQHF

D: NA
size: NA
J: TRBJ2-1
V: TRBV4-1
DNA: TGCGCCAGCAGCCTCCGAACCGGGATGGCGAGTGAGCAGTTCTTC
CDR3: CASSLRTGMASEQFF

D: NA
size: few
J: TRBJ2-1
V: TRBV3-1
DNA: TGTGCCAGCAGCCTAAGGGGGGTTGATGAGCAGTTCTTC
CDR3: CASSLRGVDEQFF

D: NA
size: many
J: TRBJ1-2
V: TRBV4-2
DNA: TGTGCCAGCAGCCAAGAAGGAGGGCAGCCTAACTATGGCTACACCTTC
CDR3: CASSQEGGQPNYGYTF

D: TRBD1
size: many
J: TRBJ2-5
V: TRBV5-1
DNA: TGCGCCAGCAGCTTGGGGCAGGGGGCAGAGACCCAGTACTTC
CDR3: CASSLGQGAETQYF

D: TRBD2
size: few
J: TRBJ2-5
V: TRBV7-3
DNA: TGTGCCAGCAGCGGTAGCGGGGGAGTAGGGGAGACCCAGTACTTC
CDR3: CASSGSGGVGETQYF

D: NA
size: few
J: TRBJ2-2
V: TRBV7-2
DNA: TGTGCCAGCAGCTCCCGCCGGGACGGCGGGACCGGGGAGCTGTTTTTT
CDR3: CASSSRRDGGTGELFF

D: NA
size: NA
J: TRBJ2-7
V: TRBV4-1
DNA: TGCGCCAGCAGCCAAGTGCCGGGGTCCGAGCAGTACTTC
CDR3: CASSQVPGSEQYF

D: TRBD2
size: NA
J: TRBJ2-5
V: TRBV7-6
DNA: TGTGCCAGCAGTCGTCGACTAGCGGGGGGAGAGACCCAGTACTTC
CDR3: CASSRRLAGGETQYF

D: NA
size: NA
J: TRBJ2-7
V: TRBV7-9
DNA: TGTGCCAGTGGTGGCGAGCAGTACTTC
CDR3: CASGGEQYF

D: NA
size: NA
J: TRBJ2-3
V: TRBV11-2
DNA: TGTGCCAGCAGCACCAACGGGGCAGATACGCAGTATTTT
CDR3: CASSTNGADTQYF

D: TRBD2
size: NA
J: TRBJ2-1
V: TRBV6-2/TRBV6-3
DNA: TGTGCCAGCAGTTACGGTAGCGGGGGCGCTTACAATGAGCAGTTCTTC
CDR3: CASSYGSGGAYNEQFF

D: NA
size: NA
J: TRBJ1-4
V: TRBV19
DNA: TGTGCCAGTAGTTTTCTCCTACAGCCACTGTTTTTT
CDR3: CASSFLLQPLFF

D: NA
size: many
J: TRBJ2-1
V: TRBV4-1
DNA: TGCGCCAGCAGCCAAGAGGACTCGTACAATGAGCAGTTCTTC
CDR3: CASSQEDSYNEQFF

D: NA
size: few
J: TRBJ1-1
V: TRBV20-1
DNA: TGCAGTGCCCCGGTGGGGAACACTGAAGCTTTCTTT
CDR3: CSAPVGNTEAFF

D: NA
size: NA
J: TRBJ2-5
V: TRBV7-9
DNA: TGTGCCAGCAGCCCCAGGGCCGGGACTGCTGAGACCCAGTACTTC
CDR3: CASSPRAGTAETQYF

D: NA
size: NA
J: TRBJ1-4
V: TRBV12-3/TRBV12-4
DNA: TGTGCCAGCAGTTTAGTGGAATTTTCTAATGAAAAACTGTTTTTT
CDR3: CASSLVEFSNEKLFF

D: TRBD1
size: many
J: TRBJ2-5
V: TRBV12-3/TRBV12-4
DNA: TGTGCCAGCAGATTGAGGACAGGGAGTAAGGCGGGGACCCAGTACTTC
CDR3: CASRLRTGSKAGTQYF

D: NA
size: few
J: TRBJ1-1
V: TRBV27
DNA: TGTGCCAGCAGCCAGAGACAGGTGAGCCCCGAAGCTTTCTTT
CDR3: CASSQRQVSPEAFF

D: NA
size: few
J: TRBJ1-5
V: TRBV10-3
DNA: TGTGCCATCGGGGGAGAGCAGGGACGACAGCCCCAGCATTTT
CDR3: CAIGGEQGRQPQHF

D: TRBD2
size: NA
J: TRBJ2-2
V: TRBV5-1
DNA: TGCGCCAGCAGCACTAGCGGGGGCCGAGGTGGCACCGGGGAGCTGTTTTTT
CDR3: CASSTSGGRGGTGELFF

D: TRBD1
size: few
J: TRBJ1-2
V: TRBV7-9
DNA: TGTGCCAGCAGCTTAGGTCCGGGACAGTATGGCTACACCTTC
CDR3: CASSLGPGQYGYTF

D: NA
size: NA
J: TRBJ2-6
V: TRBV6-6
DNA: TGTGCCTACTCTGGGGCCAACGTCCTGACTTTC
CDR3: CAYSGANVLTF

D: NA
size: NA
J: TRBJ1-5
V: TRBV20-1
DNA: TGCAGTGCCCGTTTTCCGGACCCAGGGCCCCAGCATTTT
CDR3: CSARFPDPGPQHF

D: TRBD1
size: many
J: TRBJ2-1
V: TRBV5-1
DNA: TGCGCCAGCAGCTTGGCCGCGACAGGGGCCTCCTACAATGAGCAGTTCTTC
CDR3: CASSLAATGASYNEQFF

D: TRBD1
size: few
J: TRBJ2-1
V: TRBV20-1
DNA: TGCAGTGCTAGGCACGGACAGGCACCCAATGAGCAGTTCTTC
CDR3: CSARHGQAPNEQFF

D: TRBD1
size: NA
J: TRBJ2-6
V: TRBV7-9
DNA: TGTGCCAGCAGCACACCCGGACAGGGGGTCTTGTCTGGGGCCAACGTCCTGACTTTC
CDR3: CASSTPGQGVLSGANVLTF